This T cell receptor (beta chain) was obtained from a study of T cell repertoires in cytomegalovirus infection. TCRdb re-analysed the reads in MiXCR, keeping a single row per CDR3 protein. The data show about 300,000 distinct CDR3 sequences, 8% to 10% seen once. This clonotype was counted a few times. What it binds is not known. Study findings and constraints: What dominated the ex vivo response were HLA-C-restricted CMV-specific TCR beta clonotypes.

The V gene's germline CDR1 is LNHDA and CDR2 SQIVND (reference sequence). This CDR3 is 14 amino acids long. V lost 5 bases to trimming and J lost 7 bases; unmatched junction nucleotides: 7. The sequence came from a human donor in good health (CMV status not recorded). Some clones in this sample may be carry-over from other donors' samples. Sample: PBMCs. The gene calls are TRBV19 and TRBJ2-1; 8 nucleotides align to TRBD1. CDR3 sequence reads: CASSETGVTNEQFF. CDR3 in DNA: TGTGCCAGTAGTGAGACAGGGGTTACGAATGAGCAGTTCTTC.